Reported below is one TCR beta chain. Its specificity is not known. CDR3 length equals 15 residues. V dropped 6 bases and J dropped 7 bases, with 19 bases sitting between them. Germline V CDR1 and CDR2: KGHSH, LQKENI. The sample comes from a study of long-term antiretroviral therapy in people with HIV. Version v3.0 of the immunoSEQ assay was performed at survey level. Sequencing was performed with immunoSEQ multiplex PCR; in TCRdb, only in-frame clones are kept and a portion is missing. This table holds approximately 25,000 clones, approximately 86% found once. Study-level points and caveats: ART-treated samples gained diversity yet remained below transplant donor controls.

Post-ART PBMC samples numbered at least two per donor, and pre-ART ones at least one. This receptor was identified in a young man with HIV. V and J are TRBV18 and TRBJ1-5; D is possibly TRBD1 (5 bases). The sequencing here drew on unsorted PBMCs, taken more than 4.3 years after starting antiretroviral therapy. The CDR3 sequence is CASSRKAGLLQPQHF. DNA for the CDR3: TGTGCCAGCTCCCGCAAAGCAGGGCTGTTACAGCCCCAGCATTTT.